A selection of T cell receptor beta chains follows, all from one sample in a study of human T cells and chemical hapten exposure. TCRdb re-called the 5' RACE reads through MiXCR, storing one row per CDR3 protein. Here the sample spans 95,000 to 120,000 distinct CDR3 sequences, around 20% being singletons. These receptors were obtained from a human donor in good health. Both conserved end residues are trimmed from each CDR3.

V,J,CDR3
TRBV15,TRBJ1-3,ATSRDHSGNTIY
TRBV10-1,TRBJ2-7,ASSISGRDEQY
TRBV5-1,TRBJ1-3,ASSTGQGASGNTIY
TRBV27,TRBJ2-3,ASSLFPGADTQY
TRBV20-1,TRBJ2-6,SATGSSGANVLT
TRBV9,TRBJ1-1,ASSAGTEVTEAF
TRBV28,TRBJ2-1,ASSLGGLALNEQF
TRBV5-1,TRBJ2-1,ASETSGSKNEQF
TRBV6-5,TRBJ2-1,ASSSSGRAGEQF
TRBV20-1,TRBJ2-7,SAPAGTTIYEQY
TRBV5-8,TRBJ2-3,ASSYSFDRGEDTQY
TRBV9,TRBJ2-7,ASSAENRGHYEQY
TRBV20-1,TRBJ1-1,SARDIDSPMEAF
TRBV20-1,TRBJ2-5,SVRTSGGTPV
TRBV28,TRBJ1-5,ASSMDGDNQPQH
TRBV6-1,TRBJ1-5,ASRAGQVRESNQPQH
TRBV29-1,TRBJ2-1,SAAPSGTYNERF
TRBV12-3/TRBV12-4,TRBJ1-2,ASSLDGLDGYT
TRBV7-9,TRBJ2-7,ASSTTGGHYYEQY
TRBV20-1,TRBJ1-1,SAGSAGVSHTEAF
TRBV28,TRBJ2-7,ASSLSSGEQY
TRBV29-1,TRBJ2-5,SVVVAVQETQY
TRBV12-3/TRBV12-4,TRBJ1-6,ASSLWTNSLH
TRBV7-2,TRBJ2-5,ASSLGWDNQETQY
TRBV7-2,TRBJ2-1,ASSLEAPGPSNEQF
TRBV7-3,TRBJ2-3,ASSPSGTSGRDTQY
TRBV2,TRBJ1-4,ASRRSRGPNEKLF
TRBV28,TRBJ1-2,ASYSNYGYT
TRBV30,TRBJ1-5,AWISKGTGVDQPQH
TRBV20-1,TRBJ2-3,SARDPPGTDTQY
TRBV6-1,TRBJ2-2,ASSPWGGRELF
TRBV20-1,TRBJ2-7,SARVGSGYEQY
TRBV5-1,TRBJ2-2,ASRSGLAANTGELF
TRBV27,TRBJ2-5,ASSPGQGRQETQY
TRBV5-1,TRBJ2-7,ASSASFREQY
TRBV7-6,TRBJ1-1,ASSLGGGLNTEAF
TRBV24-1,TRBJ2-4,ATSDSWATNIQY
TRBV20-1,TRBJ2-7,SARDRVVTSGRQQY
TRBV5-4,TRBJ1-1,AISQGTEDTEAF
TRBV6-6,TRBJ1-2,ASSPPTGDGYT
TRBV20-1,TRBJ2-6,SARGGRFSGANVLT
TRBV29-1,TRBJ2-4,SAAGIDKNIQY
TRBV6-5,TRBJ2-1,ASTPGLAAGREQF
TRBV7-9,TRBJ1-4,ASSPSPTTNEKLF
TRBV15,TRBJ2-7,ATSVSTGGIPSYEQY
TRBV27,TRBJ2-3,ASSLRGDTQY
TRBV2,TRBJ2-5,ASSEGTGVETQY
TRBV28,TRBJ2-1,ASSFHRETNNEQF
TRBV27,TRBJ2-1,ASSYLDSRSYNEQF
TRBV20-1,TRBJ2-7,SARDREGGYEQY
TRBV28,TRBJ2-7,ASREGLPYEQY
TRBV5-1,TRBJ2-1,ASSQERGHNEQF
TRBV28,TRBJ1-5,ASKTGSRQPQH